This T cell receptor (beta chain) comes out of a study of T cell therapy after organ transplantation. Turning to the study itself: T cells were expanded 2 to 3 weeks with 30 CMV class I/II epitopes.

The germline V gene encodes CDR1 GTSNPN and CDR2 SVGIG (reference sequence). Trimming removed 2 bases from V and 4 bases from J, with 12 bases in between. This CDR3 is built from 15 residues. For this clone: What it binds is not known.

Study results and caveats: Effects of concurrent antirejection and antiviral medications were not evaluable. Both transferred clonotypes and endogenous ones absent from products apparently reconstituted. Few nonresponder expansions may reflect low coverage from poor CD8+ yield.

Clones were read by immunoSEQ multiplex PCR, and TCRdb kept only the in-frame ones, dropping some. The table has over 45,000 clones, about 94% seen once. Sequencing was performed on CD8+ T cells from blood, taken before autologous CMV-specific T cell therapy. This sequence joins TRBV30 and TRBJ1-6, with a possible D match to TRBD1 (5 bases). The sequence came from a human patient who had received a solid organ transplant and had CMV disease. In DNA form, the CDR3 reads TGTGCCTGGAGTCCTACCGGGACTTATAATTCACCCCTCCACTTT. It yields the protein CAWSPTGTYNSPLHF. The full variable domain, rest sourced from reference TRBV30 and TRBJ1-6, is SQTIHQWPATLVQPVGSPLSLECTVEGTSNPNLYWYRQAAGRGLQLLFYSVGIGQISSEVPQNLSASRPQDRQFILSSKKLLLSDSGFYLCAWSPTGTYNSPLHFGNGTRLTVT.